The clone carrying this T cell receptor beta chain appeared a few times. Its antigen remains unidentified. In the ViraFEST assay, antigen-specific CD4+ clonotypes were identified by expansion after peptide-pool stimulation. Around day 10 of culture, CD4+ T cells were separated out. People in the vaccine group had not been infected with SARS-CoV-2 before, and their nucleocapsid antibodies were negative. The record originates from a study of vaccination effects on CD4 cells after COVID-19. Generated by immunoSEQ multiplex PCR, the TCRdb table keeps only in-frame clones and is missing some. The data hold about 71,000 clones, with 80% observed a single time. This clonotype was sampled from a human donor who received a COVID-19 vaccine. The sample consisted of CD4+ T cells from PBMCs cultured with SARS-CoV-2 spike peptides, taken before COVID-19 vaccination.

The chain's CDR3 is CASSRQLLAKNIQYF. In DNA form, the CDR3 reads TGTGCCAGTAGTCGACAGCTCCTAGCCAAAAACATTCAGTACTTC. The V call is TRBV19, the J call TRBJ2-4; D possibly corresponds to TRBD1 (5 bases). Trimming removed 5 bases from V and 0 bases from J, with 11 bases in between. In germline, CDR1 is LNHDA, CDR2 SQIVND (reference sequence). The CDR3 contains 15 residues.